This is a list of T cell receptor beta chains from one sample in a study of Tregs in tolerant kidney transplant recipients. TCRdb's table, derived via immunoSEQ multiplex PCR, lists solely in-frame clones and lacks some. Altogether over 50,000 clones are present, around 83% being singletons, with the ten largest covering 4.5% to 6.5%. The sequencing sample was made of CD4+ T cells from blood. These receptors all stem from a human donor in good health. Both conserved end residues are part of each CDR3.

j_gene	v_gene	CDR3aa
TRBJ1-5	TRBV5-5	CASSLGGNNQPQHF
TRBJ1-1	TRBV5-1	CASSPRGADMNTEAFF
TRBJ2-7	TRBV29-1	CSVVPQVGAYEQYF
TRBJ1-1	TRBV4-3	CASSYWDGGTEAFF
TRBJ2-5	TRBV29-1	CSVDKSGGNQETQYF
TRBJ2-1	TRBV9	CASSVGGSGNEQFF
TRBJ1-5	TRBV5-4	CASSLDGNPNQPQHF
TRBJ2-3	TRBV6-5	CASRRTSPRWDTQYF
TRBJ2-6	TRBV7-2	CASSRKGAGANVLTF
TRBJ1-2	TRBV27	CASSFQASGYGYTF
TRBJ2-3	TRBV5-1	CASTNVGLSTSLGGTDTQYF
TRBJ1-5	TRBV12-5	CANRCRGNQPQHF
TRBJ2-7	TRBV28	CASSPHDGAGVYEQYF
TRBJ2-3	TRBV7-3	CASRRGLAGGKDTQYF
TRBJ2-7	TRBV14	CASSQVIEGGSEQYF
TRBJ2-7	TRBV11-2	CASSSVAGGFEQYF
TRBJ2-3	TRBV4-3	CASSQDRVVDTQYF
TRBJ1-6	TRBV7-9	CASSLVGNNSPLHF
TRBJ1-3	TRBV18	CASSPYRQGAGNTIYF
TRBJ2-7	TRBV14	CASSQEWEGSRQYF
TRBJ2-6	TRBV11-3	CASSLVVPPGANVLTF
TRBJ2-2	TRBV25-1	CATGWGELFF
TRBJ1-4	TRBV5-1	CASSLNEKLFF
TRBJ2-5	TRBV30	CAWSTGSGETQYF
TRBJ1-1	TRBV18	CASSQIQGDTEAFF
TRBJ1-2	TRBV19	CASSPRTVYGYTF
TRBJ2-7	TRBV11-3	CASSLFSGLEQYF
TRBJ1-2	TRBV30	CAWSTDGNYGYTF
TRBJ1-1	TRBV7-2	CASTQVPGGEAFF
TRBJ2-5	TRBV15	CATSHSGRGVQETQYF
TRBJ1-3	TRBV7-2	CASSPSVANTIYF
TRBJ2-1	TRBV7-2	CASRTSGQYNEQFF
TRBJ2-5	TRBV2	CASSGARIGTQYF
TRBJ2-7	TRBV4-2	CASSQDSGGPYEQYF
TRBJ1-1	TRBV10-3	CAISGGQGNTEAFF
TRBJ1-5	TRBV6-4	CASSDIGRDQPQHF
TRBJ2-3	TRBV18	CASSRGPGLDTQYF
TRBJ2-5	TRBV9	CASSVTGMGETQYF
TRBJ1-3	TRBV19	CASSRRQGNGNTIYF
TRBJ1-1	TRBV29-1	CSVDRLNTEAFF
TRBJ2-1	TRBV11-3	CASSSRLASYNEQFF
TRBJ1-5	TRBV19	CASSIKGQSVRYYSNQPQHF
TRBJ2-1	TRBV27	CASSFRGIAEQFF
TRBJ2-3	TRBV4-2	CASTQERTSPTDTQYF
TRBJ2-1	TRBV19	CASSIDSLPGRRERNNEQFF
TRBJ1-3	TRBV5-4	CASSLGQGKLANTIYF